This T cell receptor beta chain was sequenced during a study of PD-1 blockade in classical Hodgkin lymphoma. Study observations and caveats: The drivers behind the repertoire differences, possibly disease activity or prior therapy, remain undefined.

Here immunoSEQ multiplex PCR was the method, and the copy in TCRdb shows in-frame clones only, minus some. The repertoire holds roughly 4,800 clones, more than 80% seen once, with about an eighth in the top ten. Time point denoted: newly diagnosed, previously untreated cHL patient sample. Thawed PBMCs underwent magnetic negative selection to obtain purified CD8+ T cells. PBMCs from untreated, newly diagnosed classical Hodgkin lymphoma were comparison samples. In germline, CDR1 is WSHSY, CDR2 SAAADI. This CDR3 comprises 16 residues. Trimming stripped 2 bases from V and 7 bases from J, with 21 bases between. As regards this clone: Its antigen is undetermined.

Specimen: CD8+ T cells from blood. The sequence was collected from a human donor with classical Hodgkin lymphoma. This chain connects TRBV10-2 to TRBJ2-7; D could derive from TRBD1 or TRBD2 (5 bases each). Here the CDR3 reads CASSEGYRDGQGEQYF. CDR3 DNA sequence: TGCGCCAGCAGTGAGGGTTACCGGGACGGCCAGGGAGAGCAGTACTTC.